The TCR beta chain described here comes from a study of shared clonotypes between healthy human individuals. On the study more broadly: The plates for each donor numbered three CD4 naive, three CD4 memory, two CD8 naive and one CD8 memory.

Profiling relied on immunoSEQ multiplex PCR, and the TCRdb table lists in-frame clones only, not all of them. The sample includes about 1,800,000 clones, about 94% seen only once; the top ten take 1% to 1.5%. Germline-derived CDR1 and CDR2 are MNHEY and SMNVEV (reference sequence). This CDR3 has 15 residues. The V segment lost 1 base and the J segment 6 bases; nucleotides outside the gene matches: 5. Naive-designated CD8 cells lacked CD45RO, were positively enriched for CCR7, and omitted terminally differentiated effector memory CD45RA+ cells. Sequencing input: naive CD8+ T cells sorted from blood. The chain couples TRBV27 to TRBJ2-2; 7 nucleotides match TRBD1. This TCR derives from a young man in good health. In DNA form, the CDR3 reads TGTGCCAGCAGTTTATGGGGACAGACCGCCGGGGAGCTGTTTTTT. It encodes CASSLWGQTAGELFF.